This section outlines one T cell receptor beta chain sequence together with its context. This specimen comes from a study of blood T cell repertoires in COVID-19. Study-level information: Acute and convalescent COVID-19 specimens originated in the United States, Italy and Spain. Sources were T cells, B-cell-depleted T cells, or PBMCs; the material itself was cDNA or gDNA.

Authors' analysis steps: The assay estimated nucleated cells by amplifying reference gene primers. The protocol was immunoSEQ multiplex PCR, while the TCRdb copy is restricted to in-frame clones and leaves out a portion. V and J calls and clone size are as listed in that table; D and trimming were resolved from the DNA. The sample contains roughly 200,000 clones, approximately 90% of which appear only once. CDR3 length equals 15 residues. V lost 6 bases and J lost 3, with 17 bases in between. Germline V lookup: CDR1 MNHEY, CDR2 SVGAGI. This TCR was recovered from a young woman who had recovered from COVID-19. The sequenced sample was peripheral blood. The rearrangement joins TRBV6-5 to TRBJ1-1, with TRBD1 as a possible D gene (5 bases). CDR3 coding DNA: TGTGCCAGCAGCCCCGACCATCCGGGGGACACTGAAGCTTTCTTT. This codes for CASSPDHPGDTEAFF.